This T cell receptor (beta chain) was retrieved from a study of blood T cell repertoires in COVID-19. Study-wide context: Spain, Italy and the United States supplied samples that represented acute and convalescent COVID-19. Sources were T cells, B-cell-depleted T cells, or PBMCs; the material itself was cDNA or gDNA.

Under the authors' procedure: Amplifying reference gene primers gave estimates of nucleated cell counts. Assay used: immunoSEQ multiplex PCR; TCRdb lists only in-frame clones, some missing. V, J and clone size are those of that table, while D and trimming were read from the DNA. The sample holds fewer than 200,000 clones; about nine tenths are singletons and the top ten take about 20%. The CDR3 totals 13 residues. Germline V gene data show CDR1 as SGHAT and CDR2 as FQNNGV. J was trimmed by 10 bases and V by 6 bases; bases with no gene match: 11. Sequencing used peripheral blood. V and J are TRBV11-2 and TRBJ1-1; TRBD1 matches at 7 bases. The TCR comes from a man aged 65 to 79 with active or convalescent COVID-19. The CDR3 coding sequence is TGTGCCAGCAGTTTGGACAGGAGGAACCGAGCTTTCTTT. Its translation is CASSLDRRNRAFF.